A single sample gave rise to the 21 T cell receptor beta chains below, sequenced in a study of blood T cell repertoires in COVID-19. TCRdb's copy holds only in-frame clones and misses some; the assay was immunoSEQ multiplex PCR. The table includes some 190,000 clones, 82% detected once. The sample consisted of peripheral blood. The receptor source for this set is a woman over 75 with active or convalescent COVID-19.

The chain employs TRBV5-1 and TRBJ1-1; tentative D call: TRBD1 (5 bases). V lost 4 bases, J lost 1 base, and 11 bases lay in between. The CDR3 loop spans 14 amino acids. CDR1 and CDR2 (germline): SGHRS, YFSETQ. The CDR3 loop reads CASSLMQGNTEAFF. CDR3 nucleotides: TGCGCCAGCAGCCTGATGCAGGGGAACACTGAAGCTTTCTTT.

The V and J genes are TRBV5-1 and TRBJ2-2; TRBD1 agrees at 8 bases. CDR3 length: 14 amino acids. V gave up 5 bases and J gave up 7 bases; unmatched junction bases: 7. Germline assignment: CDR1 SGHRS and CDR2 YFSETQ. CDR3 in DNA: TGCGCCAGCAGTCCAGGGGGCGCCGGCGGGGAGCTGTTTTTT. Translated, it gives CASSPGGAGGELFF.

This clone appeared a single time. This sequence joins TRBV28 and TRBJ1-1, with D uncertain. CDR1 MDHEN and CDR2 SYDVKM come from the germline V gene. V was trimmed by 3 bases and J by 4 bases, leaving 15 bases between them. The CDR3 has 15 residues. For the CDR3, the DNA is TGTGCCAGCAGTTTGAGTAGCGGAGGCATCACTGAAGCTTTCTTT. It yields the protein CASSLSSGGITEAFF. Together with reference TRBV28 and TRBJ1-1, the CDR3 gives the full variable domain: DVKVTQSSRYLVKRTGEKVFLECVQDMDHENMFWYRQDPGLGLRLIYFSYDVKMKEKGDIPEGYSVSREKKERFSLILESASTNQTSMYLCASSLSSGGITEAFFGQGTRLTVV.

The chain recombines TRBV5-1 with TRBJ1-4; D perhaps matches TRBD1 (6 bases). The V and J ends lost 3 bases and 8 bases respectively, with 14 bases between them. The CDR3 is 14 residues long. Germline CDR1 SGHRS, CDR2 YFSETQ. CDR3 sequence: CASSSTGSREKLFF. As DNA, the CDR3 is TGCGCCAGCAGCTCCACAGGGTCTAGAGAAAAACTGTTTTTT.

The genes are TRBV5-8 and TRBJ1-2; D remains ambiguous. The CDR3 runs to 12 residues. The germline V and J ends were trimmed by 4 bases and 2 bases, with 6 bases remaining between them. CDR1 is SGHTS and CDR2 is YDEGEE in the germline V gene. The CDR3 DNA sequence: TGTGCCAGCAGCCCGCAGAACTATGGCTACACCTTC. Translating it yields CASSPQNYGYTF.

The V gene is TRBV7-8, the J gene TRBJ2-1; TRBD1 matches 9 bases. The CDR3 has 16 residues. Germline lookup yields CDR1 SGHVS and CDR2 FQNEAQ. V lost 4 bases, J lost 4 bases, and 8 bases stayed unmatched. The CDR3 loop reads CASSSTGQGRYNEQFF. The CDR3 bases are TGTGCCAGCAGCTCAACGGGACAGGGACGATACAATGAGCAGTTCTTC. The full variable domain, its missing parts supplied by reference TRBV7-8 and TRBJ2-1, is GAGVSQSPRYKVAKRGQDVALRCDPISGHVSLFWYQQALGQGPEFLTYFQNEAQLDKSGLPSDRFFAERPEGSVSTLKIQRTQQEDSAVYLCASSSTGQGRYNEQFFGPGTRLTVL.

The chain is built from TRBV7-9 and TRBJ2-5, with a weak D call TRBD2 (5 bases). Germline assignment: CDR1 SEHNR and CDR2 FQNEAQ (reference sequence). Trimming removed 0 bases from V and 6 bases from J, with 11 bases in between. The CDR3 totals 14 residues. The DNA of the CDR3 is TGTGCCAGCAGCTTAGCGAACCGGGGTCAGACCCAGTACTTC. Its translation: CASSLANRGQTQYF.

V gene TRBV9 combines with J gene TRBJ1-1; D unresolved. Germline-derived CDR1 and CDR2 are SGDLS and YYNGEE. V lost 1 base, J lost 8 bases, and 12 bases lay in between. The CDR3 totals 13 residues. The CDR3 DNA reads TGTGCCAGCAGCGTATTACTGGGCAGCGAAGCTTTCTTT. Translation gives CASSVLLGSEAFF.

This chain connects TRBV5-1 to TRBJ2-3, with TRBD2 matching over 11 bases. The germline V gene encodes CDR1 SGHRS and CDR2 YFSETQ. The length of the CDR3 is 17 residues. J lost 1 base, V lost 0 bases, and 4 bases had no gene match. The CDR3 here is CASSLGLAGFGTDTQYF. The CDR3 nucleotides read TGCGCCAGCAGCTTGGGACTAGCGGGATTCGGCACAGATACGCAGTATTTT.

The chain is built from TRBV5-1 and TRBJ1-1; D remains unclear. V was pared by 5 bases and J by 1 base, with 12 bases between. Germline CDR1 SGHRS, CDR2 YFSETQ. This CDR3 is 14 amino acids long. This CDR3 reads CASRFFGPNTEAFF. The CDR3 DNA reads TGCGCCAGCAGATTCTTTGGGCCGAACACTGAAGCTTTCTTT.

V is TRBV7-9 and J is TRBJ2-7, with 13 nucleotides matching TRBD2. Losses at the gene ends were 4 bases for V and 7 bases for J; bases not matched to a gene: 10. CDR3 size: 16 residues. Germline V gene sequence: CDR1 SEHNR, CDR2 FQNEAQ (reference sequence). CDR3 region: CASSSRRGLAGPEQYF. CDR3 coding DNA: TGTGCCAGCAGCTCCCGCCGGGGACTAGCGGGACCAGAGCAGTACTTC. Supplemented by reference TRBV7-9 and TRBJ2-7, the full variable domain reads DTGVSQNPRHKITKRGQNVTFRCDPISEHNRLYWYRQTLGQGPEFLTYFQNEAQLEKSRLLSDRFSAERPKGSFSTLEIQRTEQGDSAMYLCASSSRRGLAGPEQYFGPGTRLTVT.

The rearrangement joins TRBV4-1 to TRBJ2-4; D is possibly TRBD1 (5 bases). From germline, CDR1 is MGHRA and CDR2 YSYEKL. Trimming stripped 4 bases from V and 9 bases from J, with 19 bases between. CDR3 length equals 15 residues. CDR3: CASSPPSLGAAIQYF. CDR3 bases: TGCGCCAGCAGCCCCCCTTCGCTAGGGGCGGCCATTCAGTACTTC.

The chain combines TRBV29-1 with TRBJ2-5, with 8 bases identical to TRBD2. Germline V gives CDR1 SQVTM, CDR2 ANQGSEA. This CDR3 is built from 18 residues. V shed 1 base, J shed 6 bases, and the junction held 19 bases outside the gene matches. CDR3 bases: TGCAGCGTTGAAGTCACAACAACCGGGACTAGAATCGGCAAGACCCAGTACTTC. Its translation is CSVEVTTTGTRIGKTQYF. Using reference TRBV29-1 and TRBJ2-5 for the parts outside the CDR3, the full variable domain is SAVISQKPSRDICQRGTSLTIQCQVDSQVTMMFWYRQQPGQSLTLIATANQGSEATYESGFVIDKFPISRPNLTFSTLTVSNMSPEDSSIYLCSVEVTTTGTRIGKTQYFGPGTRLLVL.

The sample holds one count of this clone. J is TRBJ1-1 and V is TRBV11-2; 11 positions agree with TRBD1. There are 15 residues in the CDR3. Per the germline V gene, CDR1 is SGHAT and CDR2 is FQNNGV. Losses at the gene ends were 2 bases for V and 4 bases for J; bases not matched to a gene: 3. The CDR3, as DNA: TGTGCCAGCAGCTTAATGGACAGGGGGCTCACTGAAGCTTTCTTT. Protein sequence: CASSLMDRGLTEAFF.

The rearrangement uses TRBV5-1 and TRBJ2-3; tentatively, D is TRBD2 (6 bases). The CDR3 length is 15 residues. From germline, CDR1 is SGHRS and CDR2 YFSETQ. Deletions cut 5 bases from V and 3 bases from J, with 16 bases between. The CDR3 DNA reads as TGCGCCAGCAGACCCCGCGGGGTTTTAACAGATACGCAGTATTTT. This sequence encodes CASRPRGVLTDTQYF.

V usage is TRBV29-1 and J usage is TRBJ1-4; tentative D call: TRBD1 (5 bases). Trimming removed 7 bases from V and 7 bases from J, with 16 bases in between. The CDR3 is 13 residues long. Germline assignment: CDR1 SQVTM and CDR2 ANQGSEA. The chain's CDR3 is CSARTRGGEKLFF. CDR3 DNA: TGCAGCGCACGGACGAGGGGAGGTGAAAAACTGTTTTTT.

The chain carries TRBV28 and TRBJ2-7, with D perhaps matching TRBD1 (5 bases). The length of the CDR3 is 13 residues. Deletions cut 10 bases from V and 0 bases from J, with 13 bases between. In germline, CDR1 is MDHEN, CDR2 SYDVKM. The CDR3 loop reads CATFRGSSYEQYF. The CDR3 bases are TGTGCCACCTTTAGGGGTTCCTCCTACGAGCAGTACTTC.

The chain couples TRBV19 to TRBJ1-2; D is unresolved. The V gene lost 1 base and the J gene lost 2 bases, with 11 bases spanning the gap. Germline V gene lookup returns CDR1 LNHDA and CDR2 SQIVND (reference sequence). This CDR3 has 15 amino acids. CDR3 loop: CASSIAVPVNYGYTF. In DNA, the CDR3 is TGTGCCAGTAGTATAGCGGTCCCCGTCAACTATGGCTACACCTTC.

The table lists this clone with a few counts. This rearrangement joins TRBV30 to TRBJ2-1; 7 bases match TRBD2. This CDR3 is built from 16 residues. With 2 bases clipped from V and 0 bases from J, the junction kept 7 bases outside the gene matches. The germline V gene has CDR1 GTSNPN and CDR2 SVGIG (reference sequence). CDR3 coding DNA: TGTGCCTGGAGTTGTCTAGCGGAATGCTCCTACAATGAGCAGTTCTTC. As protein: CAWSCLAECSYNEQFF.

CDR3 DNA sequence: TGTGCCAGAAGCCCCAGGACTAGCGGGAGGCTACGCGAGCAGTACTTC. Encoded protein: CARSPRTSGRLREQYF. This chain joins TRBV7-5 and TRBJ2-7; the table's D call, TRBD2, was not checked against the DNA. TRBV7-5 is marked as a pseudogene. The CDR3 is 16 amino acids.

The chain combines TRBV6-5 with TRBJ1-1; D is perhaps TRBD1 (6 bases). This CDR3 has 13 amino acids. V was shortened by 5 bases and J by 5 bases, with 12 bases between the two germline ends. Germline V gives CDR1 MNHEY, CDR2 SVGAGI. In DNA form, the CDR3 reads TGTGCCAGCAGTACCAGGGGAGGGACTGAAGCTTTCTTT. It translates to CASSTRGGTEAFF.